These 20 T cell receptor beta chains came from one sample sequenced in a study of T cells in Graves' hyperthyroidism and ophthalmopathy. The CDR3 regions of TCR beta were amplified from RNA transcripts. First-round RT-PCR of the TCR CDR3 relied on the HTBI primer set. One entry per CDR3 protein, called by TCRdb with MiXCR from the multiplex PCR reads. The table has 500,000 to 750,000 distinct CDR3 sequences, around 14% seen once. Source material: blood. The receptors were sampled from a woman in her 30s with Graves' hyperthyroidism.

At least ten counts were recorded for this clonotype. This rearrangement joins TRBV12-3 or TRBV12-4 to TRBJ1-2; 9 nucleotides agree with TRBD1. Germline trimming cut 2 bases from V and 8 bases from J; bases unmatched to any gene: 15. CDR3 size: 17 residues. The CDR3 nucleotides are TGTGCCAGCAGTTTAATAGGCACACGGGACAGGGCCAGGGGCTACACCTTC. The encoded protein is CASSLIGTRDRARGYTF.

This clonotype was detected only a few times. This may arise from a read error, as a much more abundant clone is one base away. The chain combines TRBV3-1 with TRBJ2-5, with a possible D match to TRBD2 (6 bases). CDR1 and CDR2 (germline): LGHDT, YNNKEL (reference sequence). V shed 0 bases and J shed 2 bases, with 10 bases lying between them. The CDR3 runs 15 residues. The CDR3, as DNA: TGTGCCAGCAGCCAAGACCGGGACTGGCAAGAGACCCAGTACTTC. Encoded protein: CASSQDRDWQETQYF.

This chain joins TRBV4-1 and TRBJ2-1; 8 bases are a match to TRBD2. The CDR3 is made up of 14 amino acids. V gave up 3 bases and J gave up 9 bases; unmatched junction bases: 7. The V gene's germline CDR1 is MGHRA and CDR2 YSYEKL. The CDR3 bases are TGCGCCAGCAGCCAGGGGGCCGGGACTAGTGAGCAGTTCTTC. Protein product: CASSQGAGTSEQFF.

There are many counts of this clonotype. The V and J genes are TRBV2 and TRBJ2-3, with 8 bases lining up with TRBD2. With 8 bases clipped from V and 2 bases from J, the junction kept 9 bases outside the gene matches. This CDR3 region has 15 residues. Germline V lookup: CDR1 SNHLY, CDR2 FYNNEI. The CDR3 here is CASVTVAGYTDTQYF. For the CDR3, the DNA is TGTGCCAGCGTCACCGTAGCGGGATACACAGATACGCAGTATTTT.

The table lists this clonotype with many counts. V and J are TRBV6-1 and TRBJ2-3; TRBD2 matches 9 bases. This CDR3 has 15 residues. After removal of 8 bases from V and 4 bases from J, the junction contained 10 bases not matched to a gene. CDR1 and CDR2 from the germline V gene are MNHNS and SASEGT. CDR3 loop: CASWPAGGVADTQYF. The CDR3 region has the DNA TGTGCCAGCTGGCCAGCGGGAGGTGTGGCAGATACGCAGTATTTT.

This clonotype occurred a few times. DNA for the CDR3: TGTGCCAGCAGCCCGCGCCGAACGACAGGGTATGGCTACACCTTC. It encodes CASSPRRTTGYGYTF. The chain recombines TRBV6-1 with TRBJ1-2; TRBD1 matches at 7 bases. The trim removed 6 bases at V and 5 bases at J, leaving 12 bases unmatched. Germline loops: CDR1 MNHNS, CDR2 SASEGT. This CDR3 is built from 15 residues.

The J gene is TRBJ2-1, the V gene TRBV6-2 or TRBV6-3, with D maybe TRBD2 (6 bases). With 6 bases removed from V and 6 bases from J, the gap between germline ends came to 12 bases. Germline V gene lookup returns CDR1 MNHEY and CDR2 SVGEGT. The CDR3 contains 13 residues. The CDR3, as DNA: TGTGCCAGCAGCGTGGAGGGCCCCAATGAGCAGTTCTTC. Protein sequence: CASSVEGPNEQFF.

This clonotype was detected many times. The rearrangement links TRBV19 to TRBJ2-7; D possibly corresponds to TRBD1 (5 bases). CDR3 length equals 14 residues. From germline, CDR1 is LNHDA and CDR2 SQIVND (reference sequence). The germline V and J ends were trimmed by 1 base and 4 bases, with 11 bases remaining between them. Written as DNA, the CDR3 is TGTGCCAGTAGTATAGTTGCCAGGGAATACGAGCAGTACTTC. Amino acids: CASSIVAREYEQYF. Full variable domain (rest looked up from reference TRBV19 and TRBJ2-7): DGGITQSPKYLFRKEGQNVTLSCEQNLNHDAMYWYRQDPGQGLRLIYYSQIVNDFQKGDIAEGYSVSREKKESFPLTVTSAQKNPTAFYLCASSIVAREYEQYFGPGTRLTVT.

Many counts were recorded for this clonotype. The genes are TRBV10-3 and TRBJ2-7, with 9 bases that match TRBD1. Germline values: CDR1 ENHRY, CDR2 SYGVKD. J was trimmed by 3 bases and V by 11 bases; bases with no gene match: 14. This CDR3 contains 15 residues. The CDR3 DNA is TGTGCCGCCCGCGCCGGGGGGACAGGGAACTACGAGCAGTACTTC. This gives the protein CAARAGGTGNYEQYF.

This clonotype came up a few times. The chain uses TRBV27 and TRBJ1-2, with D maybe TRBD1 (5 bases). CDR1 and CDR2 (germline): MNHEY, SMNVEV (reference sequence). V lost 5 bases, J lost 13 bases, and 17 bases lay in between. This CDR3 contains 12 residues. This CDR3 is CASSGAEGSLTF. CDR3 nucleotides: TGTGCCAGCAGTGGGGCGGAGGGGTCCCTCACCTTC.

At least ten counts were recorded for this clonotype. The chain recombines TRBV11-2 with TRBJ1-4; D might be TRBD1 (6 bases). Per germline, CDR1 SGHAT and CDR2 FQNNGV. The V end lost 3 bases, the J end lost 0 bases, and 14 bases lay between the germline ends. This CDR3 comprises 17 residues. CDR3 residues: CASSFSGTQSTNEKLFF. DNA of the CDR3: TGTGCCAGCAGCTTCTCCGGGACACAGTCAACTAATGAAAAACTGTTTTTT.

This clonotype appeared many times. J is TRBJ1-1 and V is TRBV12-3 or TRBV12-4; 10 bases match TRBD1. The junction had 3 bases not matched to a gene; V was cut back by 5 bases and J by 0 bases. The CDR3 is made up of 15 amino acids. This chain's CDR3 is CASSTTGGLNTEAFF. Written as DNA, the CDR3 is TGTGCCAGCAGTACGACAGGGGGCTTGAACACTGAAGCTTTCTTT.

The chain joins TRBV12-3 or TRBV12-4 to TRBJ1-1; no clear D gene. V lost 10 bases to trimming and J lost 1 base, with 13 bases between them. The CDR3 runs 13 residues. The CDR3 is CATTPEENTEAFF. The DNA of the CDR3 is TGTGCCACTACCCCAGAAGAGAACACTGAAGCTTTCTTT.

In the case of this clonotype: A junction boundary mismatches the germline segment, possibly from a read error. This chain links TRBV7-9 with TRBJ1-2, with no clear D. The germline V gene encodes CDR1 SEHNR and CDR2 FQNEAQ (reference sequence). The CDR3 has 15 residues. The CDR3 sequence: CASSPDREANYGYTF. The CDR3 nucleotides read TGCGCCAGCAGCCCGGACCGGGAAGCTAACTATGGCTACACCTTC.

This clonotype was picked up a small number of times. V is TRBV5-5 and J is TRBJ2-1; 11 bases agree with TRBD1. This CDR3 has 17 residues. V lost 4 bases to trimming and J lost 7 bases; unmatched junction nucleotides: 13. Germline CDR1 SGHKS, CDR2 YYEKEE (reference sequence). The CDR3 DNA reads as TGTGCCAGCAGCGGAAGGGGGGGGACAGGGGGATCAAATGAGCAGTTCTTC. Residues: CASSGRGGTGGSNEQFF.

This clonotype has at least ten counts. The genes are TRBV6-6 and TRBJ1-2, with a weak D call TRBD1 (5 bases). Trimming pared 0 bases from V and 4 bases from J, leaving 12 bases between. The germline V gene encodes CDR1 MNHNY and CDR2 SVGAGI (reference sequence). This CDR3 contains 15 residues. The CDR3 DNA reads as TGTGCCAGCAGTTACTCGCGGGGGTCTGGCTATGGCTACACCTTC. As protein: CASSYSRGSGYGYTF.

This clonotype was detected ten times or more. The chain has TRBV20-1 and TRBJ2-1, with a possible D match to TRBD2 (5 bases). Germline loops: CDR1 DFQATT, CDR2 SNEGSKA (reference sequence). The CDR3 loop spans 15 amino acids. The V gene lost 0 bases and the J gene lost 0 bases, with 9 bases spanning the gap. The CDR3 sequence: CSARERAISYNEQFF. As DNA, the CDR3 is TGCAGTGCTAGAGAGCGGGCTATCTCCTACAATGAGCAGTTCTTC.

The CDR3, as DNA: TGTGCCAGCAGCTTAGATCTCAGGGTCGACGAGCAGTACTTC. Protein sequence: CASSLDLRVDEQYF. The V and J genes are TRBV7-9 and TRBJ2-7; D is perhaps TRBD1 (5 bases). The germline V and J ends were trimmed by 1 base and 5 bases, with 12 bases remaining between them. The CDR3 is 14 amino acids. The germline V gene encodes CDR1 SEHNR and CDR2 FQNEAQ (reference sequence). Based on the CDR3 plus reference TRBV7-9 and TRBJ2-7, the full variable domain is DTGVSQNPRHKITKRGQNVTFRCDPISEHNRLYWYRQTLGQGPEFLTYFQNEAQLEKSRLLSDRFSAERPKGSFSTLEIQRTEQGDSAMYLCASSLDLRVDEQYFGPGTRLTVT.

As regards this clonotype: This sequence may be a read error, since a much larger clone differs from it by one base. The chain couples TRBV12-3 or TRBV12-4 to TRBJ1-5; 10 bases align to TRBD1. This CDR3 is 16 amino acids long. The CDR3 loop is CASSTSRDRGNQPRHF. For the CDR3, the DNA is TGTGCCAGCAGTACGAGCCGGGACAGGGGAAATCAGCCCCGGCATTTT.

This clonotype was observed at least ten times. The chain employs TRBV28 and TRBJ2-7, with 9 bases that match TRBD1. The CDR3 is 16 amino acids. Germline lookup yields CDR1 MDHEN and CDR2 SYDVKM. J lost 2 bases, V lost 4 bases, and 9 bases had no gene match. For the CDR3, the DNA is TGTGCCAGCAGTTCCTCCGGGACAGGGCTTCCCTACGAGCAGTACTTC. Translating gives CASSSSGTGLPYEQYF.